This TCR beta chain was recovered during a study of blood T cell repertoires in COVID-19. In the study overall: Collection of acute and convalescent COVID-19 samples took place in the United States, Italy and Spain.

Authors' data handling: Quantification of nucleated cells was approximated via reference gene primer amplification. Assay: immunoSEQ multiplex PCR; the TCRdb copy retains only in-frame clones and omits some. V and J calls plus clone size are reproduced from that table; the DNA served to infer D and trimming. The sample has about 240,000 clones, 80% to 90% seen once. What the recovered Cohort 3 donors had was two negative PCRs, clearance, or symptom resolution. This clone was seen once. The TCR sequence derives from a woman aged 25 to 45 who had recovered from COVID-19. The sample taken for sequencing was PBMCs or T cells enriched from blood (not recorded which).

The CDR3 DNA follows: TGTGCCAGCAGCCAAGGGGCCGATCAGCCCCAGCATTTT. The encoded protein is CASSQGADQPQHF. The chain joins TRBV3-1 (or the pseudogene TRBV3-2) to TRBJ1-5; D is ambiguous. Germline CDR1 reads LGHDT; CDR2 reads YNNKEL (reference sequence). The V end was cut by 1 base, the J end by 5 bases, with 6 bases between. This CDR3 region has 13 residues.